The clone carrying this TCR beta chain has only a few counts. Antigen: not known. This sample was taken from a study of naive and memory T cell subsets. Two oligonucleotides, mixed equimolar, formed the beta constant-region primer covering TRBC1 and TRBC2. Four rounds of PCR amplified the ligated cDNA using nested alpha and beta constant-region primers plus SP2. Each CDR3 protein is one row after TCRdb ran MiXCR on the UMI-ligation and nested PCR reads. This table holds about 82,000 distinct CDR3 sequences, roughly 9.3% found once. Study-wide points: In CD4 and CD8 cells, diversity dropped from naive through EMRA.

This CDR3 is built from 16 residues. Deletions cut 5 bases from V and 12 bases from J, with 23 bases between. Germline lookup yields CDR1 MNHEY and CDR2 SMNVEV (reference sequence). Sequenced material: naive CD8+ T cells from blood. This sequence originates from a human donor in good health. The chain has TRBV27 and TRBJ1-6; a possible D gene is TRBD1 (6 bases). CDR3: CASSPSEGEFRRPLHF. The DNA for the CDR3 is TGTGCCAGCAGTCCCTCTGAGGGGGAATTTCGGCGACCCCTCCACTTT.